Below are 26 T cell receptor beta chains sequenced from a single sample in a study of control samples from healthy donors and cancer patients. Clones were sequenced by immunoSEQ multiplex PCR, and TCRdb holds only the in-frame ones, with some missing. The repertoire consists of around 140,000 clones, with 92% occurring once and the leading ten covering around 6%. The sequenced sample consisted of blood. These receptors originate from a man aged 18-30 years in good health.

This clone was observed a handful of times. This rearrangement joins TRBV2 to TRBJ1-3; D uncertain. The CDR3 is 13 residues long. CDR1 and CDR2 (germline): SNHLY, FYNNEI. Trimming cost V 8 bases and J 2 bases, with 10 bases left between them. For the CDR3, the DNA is TGTGCCAGCCGAAGGGCTGCTGGAAACACCATATATTTT. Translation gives CASRRAAGNTIYF.

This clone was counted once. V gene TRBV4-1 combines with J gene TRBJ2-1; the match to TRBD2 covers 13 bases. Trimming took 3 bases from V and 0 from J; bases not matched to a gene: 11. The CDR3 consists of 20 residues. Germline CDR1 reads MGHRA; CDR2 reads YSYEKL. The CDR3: CASSHPRLAGGPSSYNEQFF. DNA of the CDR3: TGCGCCAGCAGCCACCCCAGACTAGCGGGGGGACCTAGCTCCTACAATGAGCAGTTCTTC.

CDR3 DNA sequence: TGTGCCAGCAGTTACCTGGGGGGCTACACCTTC. It translates to CASSYLGGYTF. The chain recombines TRBV6-5 with TRBJ1-2; D gene ambiguous. The V gene's germline CDR1 is MNHEY and CDR2 SVGAGI. Trimming took off 2 bases at V and 8 bases at J, with 6 bases between the two ends. There are 11 residues in the CDR3.

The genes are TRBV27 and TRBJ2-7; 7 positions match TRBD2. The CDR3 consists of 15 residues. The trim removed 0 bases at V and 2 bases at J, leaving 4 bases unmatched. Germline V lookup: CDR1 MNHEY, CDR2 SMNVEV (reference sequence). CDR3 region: CASSLSGGGAYEQYF. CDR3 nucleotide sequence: TGTGCCAGCAGTTTATCTGGTGGGGGGGCCTACGAGCAGTACTTC.

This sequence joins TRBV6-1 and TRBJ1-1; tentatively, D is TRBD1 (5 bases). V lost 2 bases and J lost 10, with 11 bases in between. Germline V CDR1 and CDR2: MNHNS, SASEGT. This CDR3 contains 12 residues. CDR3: CASSELGDRAFF. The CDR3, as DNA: TGTGCCAGCAGTGAATTGGGGGATAGAGCTTTCTTT.

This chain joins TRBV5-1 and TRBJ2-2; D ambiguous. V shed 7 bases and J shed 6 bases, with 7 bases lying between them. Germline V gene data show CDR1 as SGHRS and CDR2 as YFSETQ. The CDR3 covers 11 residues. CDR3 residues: CASGVAGELFF. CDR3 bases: TGCGCCAGCGGAGTGGCCGGGGAGCTGTTTTTT. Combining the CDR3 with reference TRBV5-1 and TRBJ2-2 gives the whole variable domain KAGVTQTPRYLIKTRGQQVTLSCSPISGHRSVSWYQQTPGQGLQFLFEYFSETQRNKGNFPGRFSGRQFSNSRSEMNVSTLELGDSALYLCASGVAGELFFGEGSRLTVL.

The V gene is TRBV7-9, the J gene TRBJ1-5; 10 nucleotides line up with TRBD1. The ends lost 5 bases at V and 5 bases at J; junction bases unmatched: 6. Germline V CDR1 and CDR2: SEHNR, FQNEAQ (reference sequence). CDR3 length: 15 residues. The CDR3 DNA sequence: TGTGCCAGCAGCACTGGGACAGGGGAGGATCAGCCCCAGCATTTT. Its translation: CASSTGTGEDQPQHF.

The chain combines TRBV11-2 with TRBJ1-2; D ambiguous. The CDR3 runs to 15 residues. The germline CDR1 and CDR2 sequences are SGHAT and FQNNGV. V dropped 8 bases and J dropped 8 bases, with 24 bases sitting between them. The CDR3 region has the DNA TGTGCCAGCTCTTCCCTAACTACTTCCTTTGGAGGCTACACCTTC. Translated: CASSSLTTSFGGYTF.

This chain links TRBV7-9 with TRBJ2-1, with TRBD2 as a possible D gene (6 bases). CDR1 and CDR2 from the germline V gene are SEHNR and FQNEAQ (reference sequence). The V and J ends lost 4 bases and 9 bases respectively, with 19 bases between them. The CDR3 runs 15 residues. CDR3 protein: CASSSIRLGIGEQFF. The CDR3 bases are TGTGCCAGCAGCTCGATCAGACTAGGGATAGGTGAGCAGTTCTTC.

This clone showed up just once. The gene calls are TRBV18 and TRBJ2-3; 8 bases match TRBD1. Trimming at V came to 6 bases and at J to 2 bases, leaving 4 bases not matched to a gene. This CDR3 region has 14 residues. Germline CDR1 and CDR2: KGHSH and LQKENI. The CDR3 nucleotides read TGTGCCAGCTCCGGGACAGGTTTCACAGATACGCAGTATTTT. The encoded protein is CASSGTGFTDTQYF.

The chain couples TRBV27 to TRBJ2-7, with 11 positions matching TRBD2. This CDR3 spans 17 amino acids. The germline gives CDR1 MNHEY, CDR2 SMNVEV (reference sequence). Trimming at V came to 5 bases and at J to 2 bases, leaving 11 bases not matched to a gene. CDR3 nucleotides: TGTGCCAGCAGTCCGAGGGTACTAGCGGGGGAGCCCTACGAGCAGTACTTC. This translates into CASSPRVLAGEPYEQYF.

CDR3 coding DNA: TGTGCCAGCAGCGGGGGGGCTCGAGACACCGGGGAGCTGTTTTTT. Translating it yields CASSGGARDTGELFF. The chain carries TRBV5-4 and TRBJ2-2, with D perhaps TRBD2 (7 bases). Germline loops: CDR1 SGHNT, CDR2 YYREEE (reference sequence). The V gene lost 4 bases and the J gene lost 3 bases, with 13 bases spanning the gap. CDR3 length: 15 amino acids.

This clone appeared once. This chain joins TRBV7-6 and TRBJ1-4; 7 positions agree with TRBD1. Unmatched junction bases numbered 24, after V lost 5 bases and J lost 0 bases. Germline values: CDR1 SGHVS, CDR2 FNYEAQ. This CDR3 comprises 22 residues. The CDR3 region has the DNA TGTGCCAGCAGCCTAAATACCCGGGACAGACCCTTTACCGTAGCAACTAATGAAAAACTGTTTTTT. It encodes CASSLNTRDRPFTVATNEKLFF.

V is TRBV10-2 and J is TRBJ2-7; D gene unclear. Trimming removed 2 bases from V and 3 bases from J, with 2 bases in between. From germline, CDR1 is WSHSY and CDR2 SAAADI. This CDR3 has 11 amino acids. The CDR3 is CASSELYEQYF. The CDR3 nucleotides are TGCGCCAGCAGTGAGCTCTACGAGCAGTACTTC.

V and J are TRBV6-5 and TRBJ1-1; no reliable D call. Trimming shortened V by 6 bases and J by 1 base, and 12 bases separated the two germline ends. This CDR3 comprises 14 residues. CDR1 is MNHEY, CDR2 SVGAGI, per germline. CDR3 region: CASRPSTRNTEAFF. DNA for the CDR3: TGTGCCAGCAGACCCTCGACACGGAACACTGAAGCTTTCTTT.

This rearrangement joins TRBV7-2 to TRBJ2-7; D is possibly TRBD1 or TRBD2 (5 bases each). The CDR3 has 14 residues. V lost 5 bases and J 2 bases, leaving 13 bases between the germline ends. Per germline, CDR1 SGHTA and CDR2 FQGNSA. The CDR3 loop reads CASSPGRSAYEQYF. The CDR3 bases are TGTGCCAGCAGCCCGGGACGGTCGGCCTACGAGCAGTACTTC.

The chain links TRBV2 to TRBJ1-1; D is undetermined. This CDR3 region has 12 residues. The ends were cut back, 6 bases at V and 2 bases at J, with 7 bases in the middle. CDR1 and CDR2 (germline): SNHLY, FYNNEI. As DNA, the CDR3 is TGTGCCAGCAGCGGCTCCAACACTGAAGCTTTCTTT. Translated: CASSGSNTEAFF.

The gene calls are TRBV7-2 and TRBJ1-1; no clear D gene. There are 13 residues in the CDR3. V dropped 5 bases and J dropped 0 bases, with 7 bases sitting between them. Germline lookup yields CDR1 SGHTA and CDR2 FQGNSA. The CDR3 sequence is CASSPSLNTEAFF. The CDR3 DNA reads TGTGCCAGCAGCCCTTCTTTGAACACTGAAGCTTTCTTT.

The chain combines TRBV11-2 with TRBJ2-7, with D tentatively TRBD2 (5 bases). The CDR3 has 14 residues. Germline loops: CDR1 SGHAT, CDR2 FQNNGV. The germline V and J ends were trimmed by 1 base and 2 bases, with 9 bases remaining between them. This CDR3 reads CASSLVGETYEQYF. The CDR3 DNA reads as TGTGCCAGCAGCTTAGTGGGAGAAACCTACGAGCAGTACTTC.

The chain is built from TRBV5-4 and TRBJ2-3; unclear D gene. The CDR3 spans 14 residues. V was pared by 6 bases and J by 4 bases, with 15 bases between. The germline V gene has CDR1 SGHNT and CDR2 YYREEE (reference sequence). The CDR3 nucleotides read TGTGCCAGCACCCCTTGGCCCCCCCCAGATACGCAGTATTTT. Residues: CASTPWPPPDTQYF. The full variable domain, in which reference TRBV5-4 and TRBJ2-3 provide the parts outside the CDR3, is ETGVTQSPTHLIKTRGQQVTLRCSSQSGHNTVSWYQQALGQGPQFIFQYYREEENGRGNFPPRFSGLQFPNYSSELNVNALELDDSALYLCASTPWPPPDTQYFGPGTRLTVL.

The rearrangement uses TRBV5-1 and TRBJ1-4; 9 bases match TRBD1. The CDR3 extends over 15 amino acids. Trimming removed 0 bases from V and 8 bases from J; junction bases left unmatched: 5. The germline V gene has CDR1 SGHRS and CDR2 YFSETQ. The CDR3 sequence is CASSLGGQGQEKLFF. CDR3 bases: TGCGCCAGCAGCTTGGGGGGACAGGGTCAGGAAAAACTGTTTTTT.

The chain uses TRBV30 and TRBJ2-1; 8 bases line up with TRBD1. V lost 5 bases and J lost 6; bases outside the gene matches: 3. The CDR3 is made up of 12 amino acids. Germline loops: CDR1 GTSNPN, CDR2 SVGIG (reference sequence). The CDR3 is CAWEQGGNEQFF. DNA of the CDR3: TGTGCCTGGGAACAGGGGGGCAATGAGCAGTTCTTC.

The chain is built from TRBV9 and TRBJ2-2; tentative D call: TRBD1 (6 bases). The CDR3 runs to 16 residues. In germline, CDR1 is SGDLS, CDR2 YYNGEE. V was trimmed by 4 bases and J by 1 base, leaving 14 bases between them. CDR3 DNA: TGTGCCAGCAGCAAAGAACAGGGTTTGAACACCGGGGAGCTGTTTTTT. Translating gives CASSKEQGLNTGELFF.

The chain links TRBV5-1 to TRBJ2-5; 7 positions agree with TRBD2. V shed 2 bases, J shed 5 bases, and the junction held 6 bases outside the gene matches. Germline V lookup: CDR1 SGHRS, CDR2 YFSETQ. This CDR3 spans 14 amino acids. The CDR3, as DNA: TGCGCCAGCAGCTTTAGTGGGAGGGAGGAGACCCAGTACTTC. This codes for CASSFSGREETQYF.

This chain's CDR3 is CASSPSGVRSTDTQYF. CDR3 nucleotides: TGTGCCAGCAGCCCCAGCGGGGTCCGGAGCACAGATACGCAGTATTTT. The rearrangement links TRBV9 to TRBJ2-3, with 7 nucleotides matching TRBD2. The CDR3 spans 16 residues. Germline V CDR1 and CDR2: SGDLS, YYNGEE. V was clipped by 4 bases and J by 0 bases; unmatched bases: 8.

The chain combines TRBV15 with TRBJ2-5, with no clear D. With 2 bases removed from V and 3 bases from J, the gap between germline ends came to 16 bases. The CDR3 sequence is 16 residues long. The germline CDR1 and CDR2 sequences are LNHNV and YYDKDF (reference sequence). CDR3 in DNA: TGTGCCACCAGCAGACAACCCGCCCAAGAAGAAGAGACCCAGTACTTC. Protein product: CATSRQPAQEEETQYF.